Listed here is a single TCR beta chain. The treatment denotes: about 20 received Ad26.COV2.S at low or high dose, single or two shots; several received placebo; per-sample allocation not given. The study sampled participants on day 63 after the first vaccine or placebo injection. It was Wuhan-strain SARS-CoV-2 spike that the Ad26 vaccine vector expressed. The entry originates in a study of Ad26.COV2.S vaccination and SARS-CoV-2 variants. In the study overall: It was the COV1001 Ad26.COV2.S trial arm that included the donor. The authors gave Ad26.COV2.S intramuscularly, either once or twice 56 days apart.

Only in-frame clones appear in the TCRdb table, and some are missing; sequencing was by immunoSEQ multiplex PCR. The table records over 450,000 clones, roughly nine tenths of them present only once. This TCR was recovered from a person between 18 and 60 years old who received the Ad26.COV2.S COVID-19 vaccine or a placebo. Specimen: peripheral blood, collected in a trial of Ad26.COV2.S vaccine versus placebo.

CDR3 sequence (DNA): TGTGCCAGCAGCCCCCTGACAGGGGAGAACACTGAAGCTTTCTTT. Its translation is CASSPLTGENTEAFF. The V gene is TRBV7-3, the J gene TRBJ1-1; TRBD1 agrees at 8 bases. Germline CDR1 reads SGHTA; CDR2 reads FQGTGA. J lost 1 base, V lost 5 bases, and 6 bases had no gene match. The length of the CDR3 is 15 residues.